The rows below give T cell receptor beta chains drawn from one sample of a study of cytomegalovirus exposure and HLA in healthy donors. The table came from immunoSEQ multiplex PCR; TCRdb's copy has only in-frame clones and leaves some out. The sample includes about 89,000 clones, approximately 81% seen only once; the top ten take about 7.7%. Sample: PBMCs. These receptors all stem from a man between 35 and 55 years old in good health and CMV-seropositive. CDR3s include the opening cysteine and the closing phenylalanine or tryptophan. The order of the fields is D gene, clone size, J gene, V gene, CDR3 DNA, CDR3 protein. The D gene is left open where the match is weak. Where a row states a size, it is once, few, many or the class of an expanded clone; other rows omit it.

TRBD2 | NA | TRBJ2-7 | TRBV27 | TGTGCCAGCAGTTCCACCGGGACTAGCTCGTACGAGCAGTACTTC | CASSSTGTSSYEQYF
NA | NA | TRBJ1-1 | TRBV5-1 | TGCGCCAGCAGCCCGACAGGAGGCCGGACTGAAGCTTTCTTT | CASSPTGGRTEAFF
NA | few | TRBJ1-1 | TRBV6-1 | TGTGCCAGCAGTTACCCCAGGGGAGCTTTCTTT | CASSYPRGAFF
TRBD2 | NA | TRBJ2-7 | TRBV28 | TGTGCCAGCAGTCCACAGACCTCCGGGACTAGCGCTTCCTACGAGCAGTACTTC | CASSPQTSGTSASYEQYF
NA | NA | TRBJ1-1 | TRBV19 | TGTGCCAGTAGTGCCGAAACAGCAAACACTGAAGCTTTCTTT | CASSAETANTEAFF
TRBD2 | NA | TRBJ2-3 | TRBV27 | TGTGCCAGCAGTTCCAGGCTAGCGGGAGGCCGGGGTACGCAGTATTTT | CASSSRLAGGRGTQYF
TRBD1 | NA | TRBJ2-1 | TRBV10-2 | TGCGCCAGCAGTGTAACAGGGGGCAATGAGCAGTTCTTC | CASSVTGGNEQFF
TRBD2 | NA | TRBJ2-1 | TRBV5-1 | TGCGCCAGCAGCCCTACACCAGGACTAGGATACAATGAGCAGTTCTTC | CASSPTPGLGYNEQFF
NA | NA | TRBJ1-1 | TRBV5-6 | TGTGCCAGCAGCTTGGGTCAGTCGGGTGAAGCTTTCTTT | CASSLGQSGEAFF
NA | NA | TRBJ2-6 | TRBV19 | TGTGCCAGTAGTATATGGTCCGGGGCTGGGGCCAACGTCCTGACTTTC | CASSIWSGAGANVLTF
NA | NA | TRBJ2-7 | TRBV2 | TGTGCCAGCAGCAACTCCTACGAGCAGTACTTC | CASSNSYEQYF
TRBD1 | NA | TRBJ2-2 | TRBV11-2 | TGTGCCAGCAGCCCCCGACAGGGCACCGGGGAGCTGTTTTTT | CASSPRQGTGELFF
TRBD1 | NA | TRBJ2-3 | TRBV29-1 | TGCAGCGTTGTCAGGGGGCCCACAGATACGCAGTATTTT | CSVVRGPTDTQYF
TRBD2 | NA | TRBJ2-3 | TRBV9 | TGTGCCAGCAGCTCATTAGCGGGGGGGCCGGATACGCAGTATTTT | CASSSLAGGPDTQYF
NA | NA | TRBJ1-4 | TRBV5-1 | TGCGCCAGCAGCCCCACTACAACTAATGAAAAACTGTTTTTT | CASSPTTTNEKLFF
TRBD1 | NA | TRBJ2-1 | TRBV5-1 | TGCGCCAGCAGCCTACTCGTACAGGGGATCATTTCGAATAATGAGCAGTTCTTC | CASSLLVQGIISNNEQFF
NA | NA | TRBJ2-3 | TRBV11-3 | TGTGCCAGCAGCTTAGGTCAGAACACAGATACGCAGTATTTT | CASSLGQNTDTQYF
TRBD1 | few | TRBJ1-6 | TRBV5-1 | TGCGCCAGCAGCTTGGGACAGGGGAATTCACCCCTCCACTTT | CASSLGQGNSPLHF
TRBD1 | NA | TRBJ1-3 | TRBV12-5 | TGTGCTAGTGGTATTCGGACAGGGAAATACTATATCGGAAACACCATATATTTT | CASGIRTGKYYIGNTIYF
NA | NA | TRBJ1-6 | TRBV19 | TGTGCCAGTAGGCGGACAAAAGATAATTCACCCCTCCACTTT | CASRRTKDNSPLHF
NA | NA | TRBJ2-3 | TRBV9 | TGTGCCAGCAGCGCCCCTACCGGTACGCAGTATTTT | CASSAPTGTQYF
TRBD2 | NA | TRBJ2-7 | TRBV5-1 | TGCGCCAGCAGCGCGGGGTTGGGACTAGCGGGAACAAACTACGAGCAGTACTTC | CASSAGLGLAGTNYEQYF
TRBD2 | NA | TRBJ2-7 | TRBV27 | TGTGCCAGCAGTCCGGACTCAGCGGGAGGGACCTACGAGCAGTACTTC | CASSPDSAGGTYEQYF
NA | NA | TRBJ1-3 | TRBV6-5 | TGTGCCAGCAGGGACGGGGCTGGAAACACCATATATTTT | CASRDGAGNTIYF
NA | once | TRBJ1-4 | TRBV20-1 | TGCAGTGCTATATTAGCCGAAAAACTGTTTTTT | CSAILAEKLFF
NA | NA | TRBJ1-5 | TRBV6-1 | TGTGCCAGCAGTGTCTCCAGAAGCAATCAGCCCCAGCATTTT | CASSVSRSNQPQHF
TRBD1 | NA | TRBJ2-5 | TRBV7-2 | TGTGCCAGCAGAAGATTTGGGACAGGTCCAGAGACCCAGTACTTC | CASRRFGTGPETQYF
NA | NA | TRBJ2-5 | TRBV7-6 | TGTGCCAGCAGCTTAGCGGCGGGCGGGGAGCCAACGAACTTC | CASSLAAGGEPTNF
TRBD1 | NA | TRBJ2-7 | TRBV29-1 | TGCAGCGTTGGGACAGGACCCTACGAGCAGTACTTC | CSVGTGPYEQYF
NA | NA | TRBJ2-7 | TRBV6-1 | TGTGCCAGCAGTGAAGCTTCCCGGGGAGCCGAGCAGTACTTC | CASSEASRGAEQYF
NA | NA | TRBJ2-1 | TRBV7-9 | TGTGCCAGCAGCCTACTAGACATGGGGCAGTTCTTC | CASSLLDMGQFF
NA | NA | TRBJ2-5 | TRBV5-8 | TGTATTTACGCAGGGTACGAGACCCAGTACTTC | CIYAGYETQYF
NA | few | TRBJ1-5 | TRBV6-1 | TGTGCCAGCAGTGGACAGTGGGATCAGCCCCAGCATTTT | CASSGQWDQPQHF
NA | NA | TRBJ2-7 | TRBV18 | TGTGCCAGCTCACCAACAGGGTACGAGCAGTACTTC | CASSPTGYEQYF
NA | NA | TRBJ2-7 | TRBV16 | TGTGCCAGCAGCCAATCCGGCGGGACTCTCTACGAGCAGTACTTC | CASSQSGGTLYEQYF
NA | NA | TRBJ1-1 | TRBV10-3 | TGTGCCATCAGTCCAGGCTTACGAAACACTGAAGCTTTCTTT | CAISPGLRNTEAFF
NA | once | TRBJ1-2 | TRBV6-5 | TGTGCCAGCAGTAAACGGGACACCAACTATGGCTACACCTTC | CASSKRDTNYGYTF
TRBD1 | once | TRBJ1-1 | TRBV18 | TGTGCCAGCTCATGGACAGGAGGGACTGAAGCTTTCTTT | CASSWTGGTEAFF
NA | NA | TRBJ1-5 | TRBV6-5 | TGTGCCAGCAGCGCTACGGTCGATCAGCCCCAGCATTTT | CASSATVDQPQHF
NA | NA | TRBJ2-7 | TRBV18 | TGTGCCAGCTCCCAGGGGCCGGATCTCTCCTACGAGCAGTACTTC | CASSQGPDLSYEQYF
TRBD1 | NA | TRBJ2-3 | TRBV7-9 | TGTGCCAGCAGCCCCGGACAGGGGGACACAGATACGCAGTATTTT | CASSPGQGDTDTQYF
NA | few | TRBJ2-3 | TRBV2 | TGTGCCAGCGGAGGGACCAACATACCTAGCACGGATACGCAGTATTTT | CASGGTNIPSTDTQYF
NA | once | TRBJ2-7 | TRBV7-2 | TGTGCCAGCAGCTTAACAGTCTACGAGCAGTACTTC | CASSLTVYEQYF
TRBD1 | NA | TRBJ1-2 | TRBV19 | TGTGCCAGTAGTATAGGGGACAGAAGCTATGGCTACACCTTC | CASSIGDRSYGYTF
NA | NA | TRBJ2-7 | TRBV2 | TGTGCCAGCAGTGAAACCGGGGTCGAGCAGTACTTC | CASSETGVEQYF
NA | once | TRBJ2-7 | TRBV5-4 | TGTGCCAGCAGCGAGGCGAGGGACTTACTTAGCTACGAGCAGTACTTC | CASSEARDLLSYEQYF
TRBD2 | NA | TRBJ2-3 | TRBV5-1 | TGCGCCAGCAGCCTTACTAGCGGGAGGTATTCAGATACGCAGTATTTT | CASSLTSGRYSDTQYF
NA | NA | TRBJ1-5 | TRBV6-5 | TGTGCCAGCAGTTACCGACTAGACCAGCCCCAGCATTTT | CASSYRLDQPQHF
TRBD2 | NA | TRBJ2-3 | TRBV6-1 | TGTGCCAGCAGAATCCTAGCGGGGGATACGCAGTATTTT | CASRILAGDTQYF
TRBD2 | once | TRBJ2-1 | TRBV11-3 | TGTGCCAGCAGCCCGCGGGCTAGCGGGATAAATGAGCAGTTCTTC | CASSPRASGINEQFF
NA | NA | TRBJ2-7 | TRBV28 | TGTGCCAGCAGTTTATCCCCCCGGACTACGAGCTACGAGCAGTACTTC | CASSLSPRTTSYEQYF
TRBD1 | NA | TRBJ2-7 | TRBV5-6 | TGTGCCAGCAGCTTACCGGGACAGGGCTACGAGCAGTACTTC | CASSLPGQGYEQYF
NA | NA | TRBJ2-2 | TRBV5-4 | TGTGCCAGCAGCCTGGGAGCTAATACCGGGGAGCTGTTTTTT | CASSLGANTGELFF